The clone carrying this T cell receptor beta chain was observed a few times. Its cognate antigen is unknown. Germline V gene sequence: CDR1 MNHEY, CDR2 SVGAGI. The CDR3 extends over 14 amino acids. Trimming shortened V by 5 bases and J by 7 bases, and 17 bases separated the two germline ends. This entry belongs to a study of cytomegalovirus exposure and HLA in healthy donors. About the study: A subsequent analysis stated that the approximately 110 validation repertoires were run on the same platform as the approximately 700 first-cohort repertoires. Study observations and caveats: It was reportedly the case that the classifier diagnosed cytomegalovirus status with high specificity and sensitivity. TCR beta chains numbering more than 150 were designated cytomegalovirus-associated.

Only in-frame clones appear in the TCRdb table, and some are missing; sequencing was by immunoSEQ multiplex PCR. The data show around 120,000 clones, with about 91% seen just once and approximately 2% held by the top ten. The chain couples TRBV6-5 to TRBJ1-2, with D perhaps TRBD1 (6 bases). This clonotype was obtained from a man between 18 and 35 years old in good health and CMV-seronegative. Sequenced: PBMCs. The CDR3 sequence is CASSEQGGSSGYTF. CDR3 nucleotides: TGTGCCAGCAGTGAACAGGGTGGATCGAGTGGCTACACCTTC.